These 22 T cell receptor beta chains were all obtained from the same sample, sequenced in a study of CD8 T cells in ankylosing spondylitis. General study findings and limits: Seven to nine highly homologous variants formed a TCR beta motif that appeared characteristic of ankylosing spondylitis blood.

TCRdb redid the calling of the 5' RACE reads with MiXCR, one entry per CDR3 protein. Here the sample spans roughly 350,000 distinct CDR3 sequences, less than 10% being singletons. These receptors' targets are unknown. The sample consisted of blood, either unsorted or a sorted T cell fraction (not recorded which). These receptors originate from a male donor with ankylosing spondylitis.

This clonotype showed up just a few times. The gene calls are TRBV7-2 and TRBJ2-2; D is ambiguous. The CDR3 extends over 17 amino acids. The V end lost 5 bases, the J end lost 4 bases, and 20 bases lay between the germline ends. The germline V gene encodes CDR1 SGHTA and CDR2 FQGNSA. CDR3 bases: TGTGCCAGCAGCCGTGGTCGACAACCGGTCCGCACCGGGGAGCTGTTTTTT. It translates to CASSRGRQPVRTGELFF. The complete variable domain, with remaining parts taken from reference TRBV7-2 and TRBJ2-2, reads GAGVSQSPSNKVTEKGKDVELRCDPISGHTALYWYRQSLGQGLEFLIYFQGNSAPDKSGLPSDRFSAERTGGSVSTLTIQRTQQEDSAVYLCASSRGRQPVRTGELFFGEGSRLTVL.

A remark on this clonotype: One end of the junction is discordant with germline, which a read error may explain. The chain has TRBV7-7 and TRBJ2-1; TRBD1 is a possible D gene (6 bases). This CDR3 is 13 amino acids long. Germline lookup yields CDR1 SSHAT and CDR2 FNYEAQ (reference sequence). In DNA form, the CDR3 reads TGTGCTAGCAGCTCGCAGGGGCACAATGAGCAGTTCTTC. Its protein is CASSSQGHNEQFF.

This clonotype was detected a few times. The chain joins TRBV7-9 to TRBJ2-5; 9 bases are a match to TRBD1. This CDR3 has 14 amino acids. V shed 4 bases, J shed 4 bases, and the junction held 4 bases outside the gene matches. The germline V gene encodes CDR1 SEHNR and CDR2 FQNEAQ (reference sequence). The CDR3 loop reads CASSSMTGGETQYF. DNA for the CDR3: TGTGCCAGCAGCTCAATGACAGGGGGAGAGACCCAGTACTTC. Full variable domain (rest looked up from reference TRBV7-9 and TRBJ2-5): DTGVSQNPRHKITKRGQNVTFRCDPISEHNRLYWYRQTLGQGPEFLTYFQNEAQLEKSRLLSDRFSAERPKGSFSTLEIQRTEQGDSAMYLCASSSMTGGETQYFGPGTRLLVL.

This clonotype turned up a few times. The chain employs TRBV27 and TRBJ2-1; TRBD2 agrees at 8 bases. Unmatched junction bases numbered 14, after V lost 3 bases and J lost 4 bases. CDR1 and CDR2 from the germline V gene are MNHEY and SMNVEV (reference sequence). The CDR3 is made up of 18 amino acids. This chain's CDR3 is CASSFPVAGPPLYNEQFF. DNA for the CDR3: TGTGCCAGCAGTTTCCCCGTAGCGGGGCCACCCTTGTACAATGAGCAGTTCTTC.

The chain has TRBV10-3 and TRBJ2-5; D perhaps matches TRBD2 (5 bases). Trimming left V 3 bases short and J 7 bases short, with 24 bases between. From germline, CDR1 is ENHRY and CDR2 SYGVKD. There are 17 residues in the CDR3. CDR3: CAISDSAAEDPPGTQYF. The CDR3 DNA sequence: TGTGCCATCAGTGATTCTGCGGCGGAGGACCCGCCGGGGACCCAGTACTTC.

The chain combines TRBV12-3 or TRBV12-4 with TRBJ2-2, with unresolved D. This CDR3 region has 12 residues. V lost 5 bases to trimming and J lost 5 bases, with 6 bases between them. CDR3 nucleotide sequence: TGTGCCAGCAGTAGGGTTACCGGGGAGCTGTTTTTT. It codes for CASSRVTGELFF.

The chain combines TRBV10-3 with TRBJ2-1, with D tentatively TRBD1 or TRBD2 (6 bases each). CDR1 is ENHRY, CDR2 SYGVKD, per germline. Trimming removed 0 bases from V and 11 bases from J, with 20 bases in between. CDR3 size: 16 residues. The CDR3 loop is CAISESRGTSMNKQFF. In DNA, the CDR3 is TGTGCCATCAGTGAGTCCCGGGGGACATCTATGAATAAGCAGTTCTTC.

CDR3 protein: CARGPGQGTYEQYF. DNA of the CDR3: TGCGCCAGGGGTCCGGGACAGGGGACCTACGAGCAGTACTTC. The rearrangement links TRBV5-1 to TRBJ2-7, with TRBD1 identical over 10 bases. Germline V gene lookup returns CDR1 SGHRS and CDR2 YFSETQ. With V trimmed by 8 bases and J by 2 bases, 7 bases remained unmatched. The CDR3 contains 14 residues.

J is TRBJ2-5 and V is TRBV6-1, with 13 bases fitting TRBD2. The germline CDR1 and CDR2 sequences are MNHNS and SASEGT. The CDR3 runs 17 residues. Trimming removed 5 bases from V and 4 bases from J; junction bases left unmatched: 10. The CDR3 coding sequence is TGTGCCAGCAGTCGACGACTAGCGGGAGGTCGTGGAGAGACCCAGTACTTC. Protein product: CASSRRLAGGRGETQYF.

V usage is TRBV7-3 and J usage is TRBJ1-2, with 7 bases lining up with TRBD1. The CDR3 runs 16 residues. Germline V gene lookup returns CDR1 SGHTA and CDR2 FQGTGA. The V gene end was trimmed by 2 bases and the J gene end by 4 bases; junction bases not matched to a gene: 10. CDR3 sequence (DNA): TGTGCCAGCAGCTTATATGGGACAGCCTTAGTCTATGGCTACACCTTC. The encoded protein is CASSLYGTALVYGYTF.

This clonotype was recorded many times. The V and J genes are TRBV29-1 and TRBJ2-2, with 7 bases that match TRBD1. Germline CDR1 SQVTM, CDR2 ANQGSEA. The CDR3 has 14 amino acids. The junction had 8 bases not matched to a gene; V was cut back by 5 bases and J by 5 bases. The CDR3 nucleotides read TGCAGCGTTAACCAGGGGGTTGGGACCGGGGAGCTGTTTTTT. Translated, it gives CSVNQGVGTGELFF.

This clonotype was seen at least ten times. The J gene is TRBJ2-2, the V gene TRBV30; D may be TRBD1 or TRBD2 (6 bases each). This CDR3 has 14 residues. Germline CDR1 reads GTSNPN; CDR2 reads SVGIG (reference sequence). Trimming left V 7 bases short and J 1 base short, with 13 bases between. CDR3 coding DNA: TGTGCCTCCGGAGGGGGTGTGAACACCGGGGAGCTGTTTTTT. Amino acids: CASGGGVNTGELFF.

This clonotype was counted many times. The CDR3 bases are TGTGCCAGCAGCTTGGCCCGGGACAGTAGCTCCTACGAGCAGTACTTC. Translating it yields CASSLARDSSSYEQYF. The chain is built from TRBV5-8 and TRBJ2-7, with 7 bases matching TRBD1. Looked up from germline, CDR1 is SGHTS and CDR2 is YDEGEE. The V and J ends lost 0 bases and 0 bases, in that order; junction bases with no gene match: 6. The CDR3 has 16 residues.

The J gene is TRBJ1-5, the V gene TRBV5-5; D uncertain. The V end lost 7 bases, the J end lost 7 bases, and 3 bases lay between the germline ends. Germline assignment: CDR1 SGHKS and CDR2 YYEKEE (reference sequence). The CDR3 has 9 residues. The CDR3 loop reads CASSQPQHF. The DNA for the CDR3 is TGTGCCAGCTCCCAGCCCCAGCATTTT.

This clonotype was recorded many times. This sequence joins TRBV5-1 and TRBJ2-2; D is unresolved. Germline CDR1 SGHRS, CDR2 YFSETQ. The CDR3 consists of 14 residues. The V end lost 6 bases, the J end lost 1 base, and 10 bases lay between the germline ends. CDR3 sequence: CASKLLGNTGELFF. The CDR3 region has the DNA TGCGCCAGCAAATTACTGGGGAACACCGGGGAGCTGTTTTTT.

There are a few counts of this clonotype. The V gene is TRBV12-3 or TRBV12-4, the J gene TRBJ1-5; 7 bases match TRBD1. V lost 7 bases and J lost 4; bases outside the gene matches: 10. CDR3 length: 15 amino acids. The CDR3, as DNA: TGTGCCAGCAAGGGAACAGGGGCTGAAAATCAGCCCCAGCATTTT. This codes for CASKGTGAENQPQHF.

This clonotype was counted only a few times. The J gene is TRBJ2-5, the V gene TRBV29-1; 14 bases are a match to TRBD2. The CDR3 runs 15 residues. V was clipped by 5 bases and J by 6 bases; unmatched bases: 8. Germline V gene data show CDR1 as SQVTM and CDR2 as ANQGSEA. The CDR3 loop is CSVFRLAGGPKTQYF. The CDR3 region has the DNA TGCAGCGTTTTCAGACTAGCGGGAGGGCCGAAGACCCAGTACTTC.

This clonotype has only one observation. This likely comes from a read error, as the CDR3 has no conserved phenylalanine or tryptophan at its end. V usage is TRBV12-3 or TRBV12-4 and J usage is TRBJ1-5; 10 bases map to TRBD1. This CDR3 region has 15 residues. The V and J ends lost 4 bases and 7 bases, in that order; junction bases with no gene match: 7. The chain's CDR3 is CASSSTTGGGQPQHL. The CDR3 nucleotides are TGTGCCAGCAGTTCAACGACAGGGGGCGGCCAGCCCCAGCATTTA.

This clonotype was seen at least ten times. The gene calls are TRBV6-1 and TRBJ2-1; D might be TRBD2 (6 bases). The V gene lost 6 bases and the J gene lost 8 bases, with 20 bases spanning the gap. The CDR3 consists of 15 residues. In germline, CDR1 is MNHNS, CDR2 SASEGT. The CDR3 protein is CASRITGVAGYEQFF. Here the CDR3 DNA reads TGTGCCAGCAGGATCACGGGAGTAGCCGGGTATGAGCAGTTCTTC.

The rearrangement links TRBV9 to TRBJ2-7; the match to TRBD2 covers 8 bases. The CDR3 totals 16 residues. Germline values: CDR1 SGDLS, CDR2 YYNGEE. J lost 2 bases, V lost 3 bases, and 10 bases had no gene match. CDR3 in amino acids: CASSAGGGLGPYEQYF. CDR3 in DNA: TGTGCCAGCAGCGCTGGGGGGGGACTAGGACCCTACGAGCAGTACTTC.

This clonotype was detected ten times or more. The V call is TRBV6-2 or TRBV6-3, the J call TRBJ1-4; a weak D match, TRBD1 (6 bases). Germline V lookup: CDR1 MNHEY, CDR2 SVGEGT. The V gene lost 0 bases and the J gene lost 3 bases, with 8 bases spanning the gap. The CDR3 is 15 residues long. For the CDR3, the DNA is TGTGCCAGCAGTTACTCGTGGACAGCTAATGAAAAACTGTTTTTT. Its translation: CASSYSWTANEKLFF.

This clonotype was detected only a few times. J is TRBJ2-1 and V is TRBV19; the match to TRBD2 covers 9 bases. The CDR3 loop spans 21 amino acids. V dropped 0 bases and J dropped 7; count of bases not matched to a gene: 22. Per the germline V gene, CDR1 is LNHDA and CDR2 is SQIVND (reference sequence). CDR3 in DNA: TGTGCCAGTAGTATAGATCTTCTTTATGCGGGAGGGCTATCACCCCTAAATGAGCAGTTCTTC. Residues: CASSIDLLYAGGLSPLNEQFF.